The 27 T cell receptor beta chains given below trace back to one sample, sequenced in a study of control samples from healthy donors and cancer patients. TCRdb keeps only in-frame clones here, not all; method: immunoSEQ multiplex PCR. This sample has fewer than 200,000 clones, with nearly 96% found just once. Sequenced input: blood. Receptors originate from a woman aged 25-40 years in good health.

The CDR3 nucleotides are TGTGCCAGCAGTCCGCAGAGGATGAGCAATCAGCCCCAGCATTTT. It is translated as CASSPQRMSNQPQHF. The chain combines TRBV27 with TRBJ1-5; D remains ambiguous. The CDR3 runs to 15 residues. The V end was cut by 5 bases, the J end by 1 base, with 12 bases between. Germline assignment: CDR1 MNHEY and CDR2 SMNVEV (reference sequence).

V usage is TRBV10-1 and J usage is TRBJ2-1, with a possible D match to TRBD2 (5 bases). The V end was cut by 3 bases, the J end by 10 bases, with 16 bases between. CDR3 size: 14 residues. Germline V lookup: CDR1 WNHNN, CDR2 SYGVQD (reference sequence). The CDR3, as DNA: TGCGCCAGCAGTGACCCTGGGAGCCCCGTGGAGCAGTTCTTC. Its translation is CASSDPGSPVEQFF.

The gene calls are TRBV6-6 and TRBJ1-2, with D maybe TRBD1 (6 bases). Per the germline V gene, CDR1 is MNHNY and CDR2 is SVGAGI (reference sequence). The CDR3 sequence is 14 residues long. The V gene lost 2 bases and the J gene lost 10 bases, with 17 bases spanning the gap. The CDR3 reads CASSYDRPTFDYTF. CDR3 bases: TGTGCCAGCAGTTACGACAGGCCGACTTTTGACTACACCTTC.

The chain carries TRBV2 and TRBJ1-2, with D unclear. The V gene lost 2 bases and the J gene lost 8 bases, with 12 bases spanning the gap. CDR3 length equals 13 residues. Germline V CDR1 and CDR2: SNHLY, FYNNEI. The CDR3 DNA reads TGTGCCAGCAGTGAAACGCAAAGAGCGGGCTACACCTTC. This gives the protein CASSETQRAGYTF.

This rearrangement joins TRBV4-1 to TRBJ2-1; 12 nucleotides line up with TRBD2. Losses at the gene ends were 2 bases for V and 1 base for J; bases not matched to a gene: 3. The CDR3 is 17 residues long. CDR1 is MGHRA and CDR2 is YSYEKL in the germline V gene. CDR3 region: CASSQRTSGVSYNEQFF. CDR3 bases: TGCGCCAGCAGCCAAAGGACTAGCGGGGTATCCTACAATGAGCAGTTCTTC.

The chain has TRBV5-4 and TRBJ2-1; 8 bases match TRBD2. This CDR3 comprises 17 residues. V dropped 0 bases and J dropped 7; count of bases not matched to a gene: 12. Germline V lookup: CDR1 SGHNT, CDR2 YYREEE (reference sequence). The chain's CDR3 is CASSLGPPGLGGNEQFF. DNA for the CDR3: TGTGCCAGCAGCTTGGGACCCCCGGGACTAGGGGGGAATGAGCAGTTCTTC.

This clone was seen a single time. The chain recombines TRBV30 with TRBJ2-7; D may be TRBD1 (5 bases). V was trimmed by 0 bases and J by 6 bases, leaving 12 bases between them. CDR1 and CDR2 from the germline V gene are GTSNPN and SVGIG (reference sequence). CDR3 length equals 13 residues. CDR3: CAWSVDNLGEQYF. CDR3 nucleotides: TGTGCCTGGAGTGTGGACAATTTGGGCGAGCAGTACTTC.

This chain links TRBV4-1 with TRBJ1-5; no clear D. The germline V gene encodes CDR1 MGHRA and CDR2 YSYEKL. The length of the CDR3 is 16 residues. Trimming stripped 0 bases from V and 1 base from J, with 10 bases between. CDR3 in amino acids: CASSQEAGLSNQPQHF. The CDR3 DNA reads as TGCGCCAGCAGCCAAGAGGCCGGATTGAGCAATCAGCCCCAGCATTTT.

The CDR3 sequence: CASSLVLAREQFF. Written as DNA, the CDR3 is TGTGCCAGCAGCTTAGTCCTAGCAAGGGAGCAGTTCTTC. The gene calls are TRBV7-9 and TRBJ2-1; maybe TRBD2 (5 bases). The CDR3 loop spans 13 amino acids. Per germline, CDR1 SEHNR and CDR2 FQNEAQ (reference sequence). Trimming removed 1 base from V and 10 bases from J, with 11 bases in between.

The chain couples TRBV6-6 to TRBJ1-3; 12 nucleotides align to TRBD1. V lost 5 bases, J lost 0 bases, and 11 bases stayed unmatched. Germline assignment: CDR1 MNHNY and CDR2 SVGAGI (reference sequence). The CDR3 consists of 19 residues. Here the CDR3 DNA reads TGTGCCAGCAGTCCCGTAGGGACAGGGGGCGCCTACTCTGGAAACACCATATATTTT. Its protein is CASSPVGTGGAYSGNTIYF.

The CDR3 DNA is TGTGCCAGCAGCTTGGGACTTTTTCGCACCGGGGAGCTGTTTTTT. Translating it yields CASSLGLFRTGELFF. The chain links TRBV5-6 to TRBJ2-2; D is unresolved. Germline values: CDR1 SGHDT, CDR2 YYEEEE. V was shortened by 0 bases and J by 4 bases, with 10 bases between the two germline ends. There are 15 residues in the CDR3.

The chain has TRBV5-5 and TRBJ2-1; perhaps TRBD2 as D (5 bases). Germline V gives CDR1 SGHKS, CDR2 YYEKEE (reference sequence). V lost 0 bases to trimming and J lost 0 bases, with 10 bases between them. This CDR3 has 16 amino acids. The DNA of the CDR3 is TGTGCCAGCAGCTTGGGGGGAGTAAGCTCCTACAATGAGCAGTTCTTC. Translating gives CASSLGGVSSYNEQFF.

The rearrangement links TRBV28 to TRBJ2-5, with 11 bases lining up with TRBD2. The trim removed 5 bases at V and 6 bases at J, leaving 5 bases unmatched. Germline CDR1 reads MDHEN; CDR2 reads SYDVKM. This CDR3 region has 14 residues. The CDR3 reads CASSLTSGSKTQYF. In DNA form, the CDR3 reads TGTGCCAGCAGTCTAACTAGCGGGAGCAAGACCCAGTACTTC. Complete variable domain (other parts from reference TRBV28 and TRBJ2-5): DVKVTQSSRYLVKRTGEKVFLECVQDMDHENMFWYRQDPGLGLRLIYFSYDVKMKEKGDIPEGYSVSREKKERFSLILESASTNQTSMYLCASSLTSGSKTQYFGPGTRLLVL.

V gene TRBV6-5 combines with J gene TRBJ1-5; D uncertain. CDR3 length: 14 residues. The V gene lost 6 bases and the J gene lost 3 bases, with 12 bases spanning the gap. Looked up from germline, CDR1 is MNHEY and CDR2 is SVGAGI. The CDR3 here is CASSPQPTNQPQHF. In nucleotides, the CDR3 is TGTGCCAGCAGCCCCCAACCCACCAATCAGCCCCAGCATTTT.

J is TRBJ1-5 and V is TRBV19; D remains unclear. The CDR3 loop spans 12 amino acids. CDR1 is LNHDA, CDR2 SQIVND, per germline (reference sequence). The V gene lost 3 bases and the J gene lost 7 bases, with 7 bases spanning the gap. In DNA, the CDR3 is TGTGCCAGTAGTATGCTTGGGCAGCCCCAGCATTTT. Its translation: CASSMLGQPQHF.

CDR3 nucleotide sequence: TGTGCCAGCAGCCGCGGGACAGTGAACACTGAAGCTTTCTTT. It translates to CASSRGTVNTEAFF. The chain is built from TRBV28 and TRBJ1-1; TRBD1 matches 7 bases. The CDR3 is 14 residues long. Trimming at V came to 6 bases and at J to 0 bases, leaving 4 bases not matched to a gene. Germline V lookup: CDR1 MDHEN, CDR2 SYDVKM. Together with reference TRBV28 and TRBJ1-1, the CDR3 gives the full variable domain: DVKVTQSSRYLVKRTGEKVFLECVQDMDHENMFWYRQDPGLGLRLIYFSYDVKMKEKGDIPEGYSVSREKKERFSLILESASTNQTSMYLCASSRGTVNTEAFFGQGTRLTVV.

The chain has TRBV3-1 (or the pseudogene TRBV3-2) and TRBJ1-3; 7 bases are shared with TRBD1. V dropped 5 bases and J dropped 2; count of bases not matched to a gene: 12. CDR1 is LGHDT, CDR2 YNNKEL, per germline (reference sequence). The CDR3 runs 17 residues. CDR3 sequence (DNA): TGTGCCAGCAGCAAAAGGGATGGGACAGCTACTGGAAACACCATATATTTT. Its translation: CASSKRDGTATGNTIYF.

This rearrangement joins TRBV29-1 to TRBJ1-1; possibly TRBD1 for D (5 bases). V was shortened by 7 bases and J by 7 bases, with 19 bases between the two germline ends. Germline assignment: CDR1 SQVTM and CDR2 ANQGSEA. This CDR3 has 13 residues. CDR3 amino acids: CSGNRLRGDEAFF. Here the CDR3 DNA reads TGCAGCGGTAACAGGCTCCGCGGGGATGAAGCTTTCTTT.

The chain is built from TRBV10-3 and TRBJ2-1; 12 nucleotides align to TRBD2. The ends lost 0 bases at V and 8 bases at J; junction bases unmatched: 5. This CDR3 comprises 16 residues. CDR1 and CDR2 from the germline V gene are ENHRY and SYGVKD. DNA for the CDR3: TGTGCCATCAGTGAGTCGACTAGCGGGGGTGTTTATGAGCAGTTCTTC. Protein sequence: CAISESTSGGVYEQFF.

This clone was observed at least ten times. The CDR3 DNA follows: TGTGCCAGCAGCTTTACCTCAGGCCCCTCTGGAAACACCATATATTTT. Translation gives CASSFTSGPSGNTIYF. The gene calls are TRBV5-6 and TRBJ1-3; D gene unclear. Germline V CDR1 and CDR2: SGHDT, YYEEEE. Trimming took 2 bases from V and 0 from J, leaving 12 bases between them. The CDR3 is made up of 16 amino acids.

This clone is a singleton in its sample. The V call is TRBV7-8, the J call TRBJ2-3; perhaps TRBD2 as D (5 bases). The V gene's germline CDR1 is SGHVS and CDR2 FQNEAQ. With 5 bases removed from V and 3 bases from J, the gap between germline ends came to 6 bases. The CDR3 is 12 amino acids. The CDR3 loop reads CASSRGTDTQYF. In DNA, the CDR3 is TGTGCCAGCAGCCGAGGGACAGATACGCAGTATTTT.

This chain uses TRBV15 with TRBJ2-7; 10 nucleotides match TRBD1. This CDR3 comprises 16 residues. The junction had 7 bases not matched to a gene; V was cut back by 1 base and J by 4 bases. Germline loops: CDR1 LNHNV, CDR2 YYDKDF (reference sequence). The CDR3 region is CATSRALPGQGYEQYF. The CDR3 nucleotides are TGTGCCACCAGCAGAGCGTTACCGGGACAGGGGTACGAGCAGTACTTC.

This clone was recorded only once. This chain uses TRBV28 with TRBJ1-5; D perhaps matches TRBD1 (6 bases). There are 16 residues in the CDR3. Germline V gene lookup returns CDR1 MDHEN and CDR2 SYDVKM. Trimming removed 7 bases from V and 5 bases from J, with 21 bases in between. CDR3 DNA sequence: TGTGCCAGCACTCCACACCAGGGGAAAGGTGATCAGCCCCAGCATTTT. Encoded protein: CASTPHQGKGDQPQHF.

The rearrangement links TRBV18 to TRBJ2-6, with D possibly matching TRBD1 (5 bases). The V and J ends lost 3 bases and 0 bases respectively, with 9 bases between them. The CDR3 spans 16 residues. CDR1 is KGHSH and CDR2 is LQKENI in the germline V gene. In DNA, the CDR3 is TGTGCCAGCTCACCCCCAGGACACTCTGGGGCCAACGTCCTGACTTTC. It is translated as CASSPPGHSGANVLTF. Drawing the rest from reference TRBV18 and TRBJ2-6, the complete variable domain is NAGVMQNPRHLVRRRGQEARLRCSPMKGHSHVYWYRQLPEEGLKFMVYLQKENIIDESGMPKERFSAEFPKEGPSILRIQQVVRGDSAAYFCASSPPGHSGANVLTFGAGSRLTVL.

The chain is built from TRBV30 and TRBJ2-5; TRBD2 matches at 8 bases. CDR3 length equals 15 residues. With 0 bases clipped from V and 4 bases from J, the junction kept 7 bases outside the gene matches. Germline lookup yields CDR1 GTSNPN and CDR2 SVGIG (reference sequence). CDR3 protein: CAWSVLGSGRETQYF. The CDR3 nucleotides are TGTGCCTGGAGTGTACTTGGGAGCGGGAGAGAGACCCAGTACTTC. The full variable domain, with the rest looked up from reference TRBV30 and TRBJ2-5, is SQTIHQWPATLVQPVGSPLSLECTVEGTSNPNLYWYRQAAGRGLQLLFYSVGIGQISSEVPQNLSASRPQDRQFILSSKKLLLSDSGFYLCAWSVLGSGRETQYFGPGTRLLVL.

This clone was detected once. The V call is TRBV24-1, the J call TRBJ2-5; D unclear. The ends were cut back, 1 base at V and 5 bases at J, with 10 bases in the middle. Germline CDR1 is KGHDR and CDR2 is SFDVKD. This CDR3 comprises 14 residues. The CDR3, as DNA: TGTGCCACCAGTGATTTCGAAGGTCCGGAGACCCAGTACTTC. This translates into CATSDFEGPETQYF.

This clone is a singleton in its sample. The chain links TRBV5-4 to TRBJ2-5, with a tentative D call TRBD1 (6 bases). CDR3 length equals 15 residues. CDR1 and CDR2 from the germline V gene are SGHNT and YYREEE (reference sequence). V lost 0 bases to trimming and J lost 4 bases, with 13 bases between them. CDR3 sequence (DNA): TGTGCCAGCAGCTTGGGCCAGGGGATAGCAGAGACCCAGTACTTC. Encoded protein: CASSLGQGIAETQYF.